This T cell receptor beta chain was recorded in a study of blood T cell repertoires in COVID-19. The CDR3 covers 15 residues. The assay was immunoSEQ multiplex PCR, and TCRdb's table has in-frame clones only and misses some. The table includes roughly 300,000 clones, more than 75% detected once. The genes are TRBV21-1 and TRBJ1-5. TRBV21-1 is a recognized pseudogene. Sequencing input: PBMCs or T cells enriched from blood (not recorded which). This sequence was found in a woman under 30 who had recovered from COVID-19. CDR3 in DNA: TGTGCCGCCTGGCGGGGGCATGTTAGCAATCAGCCCCAGCATTTT. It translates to CAAWRGHVSNQPQHF.